Included here is one T cell receptor (beta chain) sequence, with context. The repertoire was sequenced with immunoSEQ multiplex PCR; TCRdb's copy has only in-frame clones and lacks some. The table includes over 90,000 clones, more than 75% detected once. This record comes from a study of blood T cell repertoires in COVID-19. This TCR came from a human donor in a cohort sampled during active COVID-19. The sample comprised peripheral blood.

The CDR3 is CASTTPWTGDHYGYTF. The CDR3 DNA reads as TGTGCCAGCACTACGCCTTGGACAGGGGACCATTATGGCTACACCTTC. This chain uses TRBV28 with TRBJ1-2; 9 nucleotides match TRBD1. V shed 7 bases, J shed 5 bases, and the junction held 14 bases outside the gene matches. The length of the CDR3 is 16 residues. From germline, CDR1 is MDHEN and CDR2 SYDVKM.